This paragraph reports one TCR beta chain. This receptor's antigen is unknown. It has no much larger one-base neighbor in the sample; base qualities were not kept. The library was produced with the immunoSEQ multiplex PCR assay. Imported from immuneACCESS, the table was reduced by TCRdb to in-frame sequences with V and J called. These copies leave out some clones; in studies compared against another copy, an unresolved V gene accounts for under half, and the cause of the remainder is not known. This sample lists over 25,000 clones; just over 90% were detected once. The ten largest make up 5% to 8% of the sample. This sample is drawn from a study of T cell changes during pregnancy in multiple sclerosis (dated by TCRdb to between 2017 and 2020). A note on the overall study: In women with multiple sclerosis, the researchers looked at how the T cell repertoire shifted as pregnancy progressed.

Taken from cysteine to phenylalanine, the CDR3 has 11 residues. Of the read, only the CDR3 DNA is kept; its 33 bases are in frame from base 1. CDR1 MNHEY and CDR2 SMNVEV are derived from the germline V gene (reference sequence). V loses 4 bases of germline sequence and J loses 2 bases, and the interval between the two ends is 3 bases. This receptor was obtained from a female donor with multiple sclerosis, enrolled in a pregnancy study. This receptor chain uses TRBV27 and TRBJ2-7; the D gene assignment is ambiguous. Sample: CD8+ T cells from peripheral blood mononuclear cells, taken before pregnancy. The sequence in DNA is TGTGCCAGCAGTTCTACCTACGAGCAGTACTTC. Its translation is CASSSTYEQYF.